There are a few counts of the clone carrying this T cell receptor (beta chain). No antigen is known for it. This sample stems from a study of radiotherapy plus CTLA-4 blockade in lung cancer. Study-wide background: Of the patients, about 19% showed objective responses and under 40% attained disease control.

Overall study findings and caveats: Early blood T cell clone dynamics reportedly forecast response best, with interferon-beta. Researchers report tumor-derived TCR clones expanding in blood after radiotherapy plus ipilimumab.

Repertoires were generated with immunoSEQ multiplex PCR, while TCRdb's copy carries only in-frame clones and drops some. Here the sample spans over 45,000 clones, over 75% being singletons. This CDR3 has 14 amino acids. Trimming cost V 6 bases and J 3 bases; bases outside gene matches: 3. CDR1 LNHDA and CDR2 SQIVND come from the germline V gene (reference sequence). The sample consisted of peripheral blood, taken from a patient treated with radiotherapy plus ipilimumab. The chain uses TRBV19 and TRBJ1-5; 9 nucleotides agree with TRBD1. This TCR was sampled from a human donor with non-small cell lung cancer who had a complete response to radiotherapy plus ipilimumab. The CDR3 nucleotides read TGTGCCAGTAGGGACAGGGGTTTCAATCAGCCCCAGCATTTT. It encodes CASRDRGFNQPQHF. The entire variable domain, with the rest obtained from reference TRBV19 and TRBJ1-5, is as follows: DGGITQSPKYLFRKEGQNVTLSCEQNLNHDAMYWYRQDPGQGLRLIYYSQIVNDFQKGDIAEGYSVSREKKESFPLTVTSAQKNPTAFYLCASRDRGFNQPQHFGDGTRLSIL.